Presented here are 18 T cell receptor beta chains from one specimen sequenced in a study of cytomegalovirus exposure and HLA in healthy donors (dated by TCRdb to about 2017). The receptor library was made with the immunoSEQ multiplex PCR assay. This is the immuneACCESS table as TCRdb keeps it, with only in-frame sequences that have V and J called. A part of the clones is gone; compared with another copy, unresolved V genes explain less than half, and the rest is unexplained. The sample table lists tens of thousands of clones, approximately 93% of them with a count of one. Approximately 3.4% of the sample goes to the ten largest clones. The sequenced material came from PBMCs. Every receptor here comes from a woman aged 18-29 years in good health and CMV-seropositive.

The chain employs TRBV5-4 and TRBJ2-1; 8 positions agree with TRBD1. The germline V gene encodes CDR1 SGHNT and CDR2 YYREEE (reference sequence). Germline trimming cut 4 bases from V and 7 bases from J; bases unmatched to any gene: 7. The CDR3 has 14 amino acids. The CDR3 region is CASSLGTGGNEQFF. The CDR3 coding sequence is TGTGCCAGCAGCCTCGGGACAGGAGGGAATGAGCAGTTCTTC.

This clone was counted once. The V and J genes are TRBV7-3 and TRBJ2-1; D remains unclear. The CDR3 is made up of 12 amino acids. V dropped 4 bases and J dropped 4 bases, with 5 bases sitting between them. In germline, CDR1 is SGHTA, CDR2 FQGTGA. The CDR3 DNA sequence: TGTGCCAGCAGCTCCCAGTACAATGAGCAGTTCTTC. Protein product: CASSSQYNEQFF.

Remarks on this clone: Other DNA variants within this sample encode the same CDR3. V gene TRBV15 combines with J gene TRBJ1-5; 9 positions match TRBD1. V lost 3 bases and J lost 5; bases outside the gene matches: 2. This CDR3 contains 14 residues. Germline CDR1 LNHNV, CDR2 YYDKDF (reference sequence). This CDR3 reads CATSRDRGDQPQHF. The CDR3 bases are TGTGCCACCAGCAGGGACAGGGGCGATCAGCCCCAGCATTTT.

This clone showed up just once. J is TRBJ1-5 and V is TRBV5-6; D gene uncertain. The CDR3 contains 15 residues. Germline V gene sequence: CDR1 SGHDT, CDR2 YYEEEE. The V end lost 4 bases, the J end lost 3 bases, and 14 bases lay between the germline ends. The CDR3 loop is CASSDCGFVNQPQHF. For the CDR3, the DNA is TGTGCCAGCAGCGATTGCGGGTTTGTCAATCAGCCCCAGCATTTT.

The chain links TRBV6-1 to TRBJ2-7; 7 bases agree with TRBD1. Trimming took 8 bases from V and 5 from J; bases not matched to a gene: 12. Per germline, CDR1 MNHNS and CDR2 SASEGT. The CDR3 sequence is 14 residues long. CDR3 sequence (DNA): TGTGCCAGCGTTCGGGGAGAGACAGGGAACGAGCAGTACTTC. As protein: CASVRGETGNEQYF.

The CDR3 is CASSADYWTSGRPQDTQYF. The CDR3 nucleotides read TGTGCCAGCAGCGCAGATTATTGGACTAGCGGGAGGCCGCAGGATACGCAGTATTTT. The J gene is TRBJ2-3, the V gene TRBV5-8, with TRBD2 matching over 14 bases. The V segment lost 4 bases and the J segment 6 bases; nucleotides outside the gene matches: 16. There are 19 residues in the CDR3. Germline CDR1 reads SGHTS; CDR2 reads YDEGEE.

The chain joins TRBV11-3 to TRBJ1-5; 10 nucleotides match TRBD1. Trimming cost V 5 bases and J 4 bases; bases outside gene matches: 5. The CDR3 extends over 15 amino acids. Germline V gene lookup returns CDR1 SGHNT and CDR2 YENEEA. The CDR3 sequence: CASSRRDRGNQPQHF. CDR3 DNA: TGTGCCAGCAGCCGCCGGGACAGGGGTAATCAGCCCCAGCATTTT.

The rearrangement joins TRBV28 to TRBJ2-6; a possible D gene is TRBD2 (5 bases). Per the germline V gene, CDR1 is MDHEN and CDR2 is SYDVKM. This CDR3 is built from 16 residues. The V end was cut by 4 bases, the J end by 2 bases, with 12 bases between. CDR3 sequence reads: CASSSAFGAGANVLTF. The CDR3 DNA sequence: TGTGCCAGCAGTTCCGCATTCGGGGCTGGGGCCAACGTCCTGACTTTC.

The J gene is TRBJ1-1, the V gene TRBV28, with 8 bases lining up with TRBD1. This CDR3 is built from 16 residues. J gave up 5 bases and V 4 bases, and 12 bases lay outside the gene matches. CDR1 is MDHEN, CDR2 SYDVKM, per germline. CDR3 residues: CASSSTRRTGTTEAFF. CDR3 coding DNA: TGTGCCAGCAGTTCTACTCGCAGGACAGGGACGACTGAAGCTTTCTTT.

This rearrangement joins TRBV19 to TRBJ2-5; no firm D call. The germline V gene has CDR1 LNHDA and CDR2 SQIVND (reference sequence). The CDR3 covers 13 residues. The V end was cut by 4 bases, the J end by 2 bases, with 8 bases between. CDR3 nucleotide sequence: TGTGCCAGTAGTACAAGAGAGCAAGAGACCCAGTACTTC. Encoded protein: CASSTREQETQYF.

This chain links TRBV28 with TRBJ1-2; the match to TRBD1 covers 7 bases. Germline CDR1 reads MDHEN; CDR2 reads SYDVKM. The CDR3 extends over 16 amino acids. Germline trimming cut 6 bases from V and 7 bases from J; bases unmatched to any gene: 17. This CDR3 reads CASRTRRDSYTFGYTF. The CDR3 nucleotides read TGTGCCAGCAGAACTAGAAGGGACAGCTACACGTTTGGCTACACCTTC.

This chain connects TRBV7-3 to TRBJ2-1; D might be TRBD1 (5 bases). The V and J ends lost 4 bases and 8 bases respectively, with 18 bases between them. CDR1 and CDR2 (germline): SGHTA, FQGTGA. The CDR3 length is 15 residues. The CDR3 DNA sequence: TGTGCCAGCAGCTATGGGGCTTCATCTCTCGATGAGCAGTTCTTC. Residues: CASSYGASSLDEQFF.

The chain employs TRBV6-5 and TRBJ2-7; 14 bases are a match to TRBD2. Looked up from germline, CDR1 is MNHEY and CDR2 is SVGAGI. CDR3 length: 16 residues. Trimming took 2 bases from V and 4 from J; bases not matched to a gene: 4. CDR3 coding DNA: TGTGCCAGCAGTTACGGGACTAGCGGGAGAAGTTACGAGCAGTACTTC. Protein: CASSYGTSGRSYEQYF.

This chain connects TRBV6-5 to TRBJ2-2; no definite D call. V dropped 1 base and J dropped 5 bases, with 5 bases sitting between them. There are 13 residues in the CDR3. In germline, CDR1 is MNHEY, CDR2 SVGAGI. The CDR3 region is CASSYFGTGELFF. CDR3 sequence (DNA): TGTGCCAGCAGTTACTTCGGGACCGGGGAGCTGTTTTTT.

The chain carries TRBV6-5 and TRBJ1-4; possibly TRBD1 for D (6 bases). Trimming removed 6 bases at V and 1 base at J, with 6 bases between. Germline V lookup: CDR1 MNHEY, CDR2 SVGAGI. CDR3 size: 13 residues. The CDR3 sequence is CASRQGTNEKLFF. CDR3 bases: TGTGCCAGCAGACAGGGAACTAATGAAAAACTGTTTTTT.

The gene calls are TRBV5-1 and TRBJ1-1; TRBD1 might be the D (5 bases). Germline lookup yields CDR1 SGHRS and CDR2 YFSETQ. Trimming left V 1 base short and J 7 bases short, with 8 bases between. The CDR3 has 12 amino acids. CDR3 DNA: TGCGCCAGCAGCTTGTACCAGGGTGAAGCTTTCTTT. Translation gives CASSLYQGEAFF.

The table lists this clone with a count of one. This chain connects TRBV7-6 to TRBJ2-1; no clear D gene. CDR3 length equals 13 residues. Germline V CDR1 and CDR2: SGHVS, FNYEAQ. Trimming pared 5 bases from V and 7 bases from J, leaving 12 bases between. CDR3 in DNA: TGTGCCAGCAGCCTCATCCCCCGGAATGAGCAGTTCTTC. Translated: CASSLIPRNEQFF. Using reference TRBV7-6 and TRBJ2-1 for the parts outside the CDR3, the full variable domain is GAGVSQSPRYKVTKRGQDVALRCDPISGHVSLYWYRQALGQGPEFLTYFNYEAQQDKSGLPNDRFSAERPEGSISTLTIQRTEQRDSAMYRCASSLIPRNEQFFGPGTRLTVL.

The V gene is TRBV7-2, the J gene TRBJ2-7; 9 nucleotides match TRBD1. With 1 base clipped from V and 3 bases from J, the junction kept 7 bases outside the gene matches. The germline V gene has CDR1 SGHTA and CDR2 FQGNSA. This CDR3 has 16 residues. The CDR3 nucleotides are TGTGCCAGCAGCTTAGGGTTTATGGGACAGGGCTACGAGCAGTACTTC. Translating it yields CASSLGFMGQGYEQYF.